Detailed here is one TCR beta chain. As yet, its antigen is unknown. The data are from a study of Tregs in tolerant kidney transplant recipients. Study-level findings and limits: Some patients' samples used different primers over time, so nucleotide sequences weren't comparable. Tolerant patients' donor-specific Tregs expanded beyond overall Tregs, suggesting antigen-driven growth.

The repertoire was sequenced with immunoSEQ multiplex PCR; TCRdb's copy has only in-frame clones and lacks some. The sample has about 83,000 clones, 95% to 98% seen once. Unstimulated Tregs (CD4+CD25+CD127-) and CD4+CD25- non-Tregs were sorted from PBMCs. V dropped 1 base and J dropped 1; count of bases not matched to a gene: 4. The CDR3 totals 15 residues. Germline CDR1 is LNHDA and CDR2 is SQIVND (reference sequence). Material: CD4+ T cells from blood, obtained before the transplant. This TCR was recovered from a human donor who received a combined kidney and bone marrow transplant. The chain couples TRBV19 to TRBJ2-7, with 7 bases fitting TRBD2. CDR3 residues: CASSIVGTNSYEQYF. The CDR3 region has the DNA TGTGCCAGTAGTATAGTTGGGACTAATTCCTACGAGCAGTACTTC.